Listed here are 24 T cell receptor beta chains from one sample, sequenced in a study of T cell responses to AZD1222 COVID-19 vaccine (dated by TCRdb to about 2021). Library creation used the immunoSEQ multiplex PCR assay. TCRdb took this table from immuneACCESS and kept in-frame rearrangements with V and J called. Such tables lack part of the clones; where checked against another copy, unresolved V genes explain under half of the gap, and the rest is unexplained. Within this sample are 63,000 or so clones, with less than 90% of them counted one time only. Roughly 19% of the sample belongs to the ten largest clones. Per the publication, the time point label means: baseline before first vaccination. This sample comprised peripheral blood, obtained on day 0 of AZD1222 vaccination. Receptor source: an adult in good health.

V usage is TRBV6-5 and J usage is TRBJ1-1; D remains ambiguous. There are 16 residues in the CDR3. CDR1 MNHEY and CDR2 SVGAGI come from the germline V gene. The V end was cut by 2 bases, the J end by 3 bases, with 16 bases between. For the CDR3, the DNA is TGTGCCAGCAGTTACGGGCAGCCGATATCCCACACTGAAGCTTTCTTT. This encodes CASSYGQPISHTEAFF.

The rearrangement links TRBV19 to TRBJ1-5, with 7 bases fitting TRBD1. Germline lookup yields CDR1 LNHDA and CDR2 SQIVND (reference sequence). This CDR3 is 15 amino acids long. V was pared by 1 base and J by 4 bases, with 4 bases of the junction left unmatched. The CDR3 region has the DNA TGTGCCAGTAGTATAGTAGGACAGGCGAATCAGCCCCAGCATTTT. Its translation is CASSIVGQANQPQHF. Drawing the rest from reference TRBV19 and TRBJ1-5, the complete variable domain is DGGITQSPKYLFRKEGQNVTLSCEQNLNHDAMYWYRQDPGQGLRLIYYSQIVNDFQKGDIAEGYSVSREKKESFPLTVTSAQKNPTAFYLCASSIVGQANQPQHFGDGTRLSIL.

The rearrangement uses TRBV7-9 and TRBJ1-2; tentative D call: TRBD1 (5 bases). Germline V lookup: CDR1 SEHNR, CDR2 FQNEAQ (reference sequence). The CDR3 loop spans 14 amino acids. This CDR3 reads CASGTGGPSYGYTF. CDR3 sequence (DNA): TGTGCTTCAGGCACAGGCGGGCCTAGCTATGGCTACACCTTC.

This sequence joins TRBV5-4 and TRBJ1-6; tentatively, D is TRBD1 (5 bases). The germline gives CDR1 SGHNT, CDR2 YYREEE (reference sequence). This CDR3 spans 15 amino acids. Trimming removed 0 bases from V and 7 bases from J, with 11 bases in between. Here the CDR3 reads CASSLAPGGNSPLHF. CDR3 coding DNA: TGTGCCAGCAGCTTGGCCCCGGGGGGGAATTCACCCCTCCACTTT. Using reference TRBV5-4 and TRBJ1-6 for the parts outside the CDR3, the full variable domain is ETGVTQSPTHLIKTRGQQVTLRCSSQSGHNTVSWYQQALGQGPQFIFQYYREEENGRGNFPPRFSGLQFPNYSSELNVNALELDDSALYLCASSLAPGGNSPLHFGNGTRLTVT.

The chain employs TRBV7-2 and TRBJ1-6, with a weak D call TRBD1 (6 bases). With 2 bases removed from V and 0 bases from J, the gap between germline ends came to 17 bases. The CDR3 has 19 amino acids. CDR1 and CDR2 (germline): SGHTA, FQGNSA. The chain's CDR3 is CASSLQRDGQSSYNSPLHF. CDR3 nucleotides: TGTGCCAGCAGCTTACAGCGGGACGGACAGAGCTCCTATAATTCACCCCTCCACTTT.

This sequence joins TRBV5-5 and TRBJ2-1; D perhaps matches TRBD1 (6 bases). Looked up from germline, CDR1 is SGHKS and CDR2 is YYEKEE (reference sequence). V was cut by 2 bases and J by 9 bases, with 12 bases left in between. The CDR3 spans 13 residues. The CDR3 region is CASSLTGPGEQFF. The CDR3 DNA sequence: TGTGCCAGCAGCTTAACAGGGCCAGGTGAGCAGTTCTTC.

The V and J genes are TRBV5-6 and TRBJ2-5; D is unclear. V lost 4 bases and J 5 bases, leaving 18 bases between the germline ends. The CDR3 sequence is 15 residues long. The germline gives CDR1 SGHDT, CDR2 YYEEEE. CDR3: CASSPTLSRMETQYF. For the CDR3, the DNA is TGTGCCAGCAGCCCGACACTGAGTAGAATGGAGACCCAGTACTTC.

CDR3 DNA sequence: TGTGCCAGCAGCTTAACGGGCCAGCCCGCCGGAAACACCATATATTTT. Its translation: CASSLTGQPAGNTIYF. This chain uses TRBV7-3 with TRBJ1-3; D is undetermined. The length of the CDR3 is 16 residues. Trimming left V 0 bases short and J 4 bases short, with 13 bases between. Germline CDR1 reads SGHTA; CDR2 reads FQGTGA.

This clone rates as medium-sized (0.01 to 0.1%). V is TRBV27 and J is TRBJ1-5, with TRBD1 matching 8 bases. CDR3 size: 14 residues. Germline trimming cut 5 bases from V and 7 bases from J; bases unmatched to any gene: 7. Per germline, CDR1 MNHEY and CDR2 SMNVEV (reference sequence). CDR3 protein: CASSRQGARQPQHF. The CDR3 DNA reads TGTGCCAGCAGTAGGCAGGGGGCCCGGCAGCCCCAGCATTTT.

The genes are TRBV11-2 and TRBJ2-1, with 9 bases that match TRBD1. Per germline, CDR1 SGHAT and CDR2 FQNNGV. The CDR3 length is 16 residues. The trim removed 4 bases at V and 3 bases at J, leaving 7 bases unmatched. In DNA form, the CDR3 reads TGTGCCAGCAGCTCCTACCGGGACAGGGACTACAATGAGCAGTTCTTC. Its translation is CASSSYRDRDYNEQFF.

This clone came up once. V gene TRBV5-8 combines with J gene TRBJ2-1, with 11 bases fitting TRBD2. Germline V CDR1 and CDR2: SGHTS, YDEGEE. After removal of 4 bases from V and 6 bases from J, the junction contained 0 bases not matched to a gene. This CDR3 has 13 amino acids. DNA of the CDR3: TGTGCCAGCAGCACTAGCGGGGGCAATGAGCAGTTCTTC. Its translation is CASSTSGGNEQFF. The full variable domain, with the rest looked up from reference TRBV5-8 and TRBJ2-1, is EAGVTQSPTHLIKTRGQQATLRCSPISGHTSVYWYQQALGLGLQFLLWYDEGEERNRGNFPPRFSGRQFPNYSSELNVNALELEDSALYLCASSTSGGNEQFFGPGTRLTVL.

V usage is TRBV19 and J usage is TRBJ2-3; 15 bases are shared with TRBD2. This CDR3 region has 16 residues. After removal of 7 bases from V and 3 bases from J, the junction contained 5 bases not matched to a gene. Per germline, CDR1 LNHDA and CDR2 SQIVND (reference sequence). The CDR3 loop reads CASNPGLAGGTDTQYF. DNA for the CDR3: TGTGCCAGTAACCCGGGACTAGCGGGGGGTACAGATACGCAGTATTTT.

V usage is TRBV2 and J usage is TRBJ2-1; D call uncertain. The CDR3 loop spans 15 amino acids. With 0 bases removed from V and 4 bases from J, the gap between germline ends came to 10 bases. The germline CDR1 and CDR2 sequences are SNHLY and FYNNEI. The CDR3 region has the DNA TGTGCCAGCAGTGAAGCGCCGCCCCCGTACAATGAGCAGTTCTTC. Amino acid sequence: CASSEAPPPYNEQFF. Full variable domain (missing parts from reference TRBV2 and TRBJ2-1): EPEVTQTPSHQVTQMGQEVILRCVPISNHLYFYWYRQILGQKVEFLVSFYNNEISEKSEIFDDQFSVERPDGSNFTLKIRSTKLEDSAMYFCASSEAPPPYNEQFFGPGTRLTVL.

The chain carries TRBV4-1 and TRBJ1-1; D ambiguous. Germline CDR1 and CDR2: MGHRA and YSYEKL. V shed 1 base and J shed 3 bases, with 9 bases lying between them. The CDR3 is 14 residues long. The CDR3 DNA reads as TGCGCCAGCAGCCAAGCTGGGGTGTACACTGAAGCTTTCTTT. The encoded protein is CASSQAGVYTEAFF.

CDR3: CASSTTGQPYQHF. CDR3 coding DNA: TGTGCCAGTAGTACCACGGGACAGCCATACCAGCATTTT. V is TRBV19 and J is TRBJ1-5, with 7 bases lining up with TRBD1. In germline, CDR1 is LNHDA, CDR2 SQIVND (reference sequence). This CDR3 is 13 amino acids long. The junction had 9 bases not matched to a gene; V was cut back by 4 bases and J by 12 bases.

V is TRBV7-2 and J is TRBJ1-6, with 8 bases matching TRBD1. V lost 5 bases, J lost 7 bases, and 10 bases stayed unmatched. This CDR3 is built from 16 residues. Looked up from germline, CDR1 is SGHTA and CDR2 is FQGNSA. The DNA for the CDR3 is TGTGCCAGCAGCACCCAGACAGGGGTGGGGAATTCACCCCTCCACTTT. This sequence encodes CASSTQTGVGNSPLHF.

V usage is TRBV5-6 and J usage is TRBJ2-1; TRBD1 or TRBD2 may be the D gene (6 bases each). The CDR3 sequence is 12 residues long. The germline CDR1 and CDR2 sequences are SGHDT and YYEEEE. V was clipped by 4 bases and J by 5 bases, with 7 bases between them. In nucleotides, the CDR3 is TGTGCCAGCAGCCGGGGGCACAATGAGCAGTTCTTC. This sequence encodes CASSRGHNEQFF.

The V gene is TRBV24-1, the J gene TRBJ2-2, with 12 bases lining up with TRBD2. Trimming took 7 bases from V and 0 from J; bases not matched to a gene: 2. The CDR3 is made up of 16 amino acids. CDR1 and CDR2 from the germline V gene are KGHDR and SFDVKD. For the CDR3, the DNA is TGTGCCACCAGGACTAGCGGGGGACCGAACACCGGGGAGCTGTTTTTT. Residues: CATRTSGGPNTGELFF.

CDR3 sequence: CAIRPGQGVNTEAFF. CDR3 coding DNA: TGTGCCATCAGGCCGGGACAGGGGGTTAACACTGAAGCTTTCTTT. The chain joins TRBV10-3 to TRBJ1-1; the match to TRBD1 covers 11 bases. The CDR3 has 15 amino acids. CDR1 and CDR2 from the germline V gene are ENHRY and SYGVKD. V lost 6 bases, J lost 2 bases, and 5 bases stayed unmatched.

This chain joins TRBV11-2 and TRBJ1-1; D perhaps matches TRBD1 (5 bases). The CDR3 has 16 amino acids. V lost 1 base and J lost 6, with 18 bases in between. CDR1 is SGHAT and CDR2 is FQNNGV in the germline V gene. The CDR3 loop reads CASSLAGLYRFPEAFF. CDR3 sequence (DNA): TGTGCCAGCAGCTTAGCTGGGCTCTACAGGTTCCCTGAAGCTTTCTTT.

The chain employs TRBV29-1 and TRBJ1-1; 9 bases match TRBD1. CDR1 SQVTM and CDR2 ANQGSEA come from the germline V gene. This CDR3 region has 12 residues. The trim removed 7 bases at V and 5 bases at J, leaving 5 bases unmatched. The CDR3 protein is CSAGQGTTEAFF. CDR3 DNA sequence: TGCAGCGCCGGACAGGGGACGACTGAAGCTTTCTTT.

The V call is TRBV9, the J call TRBJ2-7; D perhaps matches TRBD1 (7 bases). Germline assignment: CDR1 SGDLS and CDR2 YYNGEE. CDR3 size: 18 residues. The V gene lost 0 bases and the J gene lost 4 bases, with 23 bases spanning the gap. CDR3 loop: CASSVEGWGAGGPYEQYF. The CDR3 DNA is TGTGCCAGCAGCGTAGAAGGATGGGGGGCAGGGGGTCCGTACGAGCAGTACTTC. Full variable domain (remainder filled in from reference TRBV9 and TRBJ2-7): DSGVTQTPKHLITATGQRVTLRCSPRSGDLSVYWYQQSLDQGLQFLIQYYNGEERAKGNILERFSAQQFPDLHSELNLSSLELGDSALYFCASSVEGWGAGGPYEQYFGPGTRLTVT.

The chain employs TRBV7-2 and TRBJ1-3, with unresolved D. The CDR3 length is 13 residues. The germline V gene has CDR1 SGHTA and CDR2 FQGNSA. Trimming cost V 4 bases and J 0 bases, with 4 bases left between them. This CDR3 reads CASSSFSGNTIYF. The CDR3 DNA is TGTGCCAGCAGCTCGTTCTCTGGAAACACCATATATTTT. Full variable domain (remainder filled in from reference TRBV7-2 and TRBJ1-3): GAGVSQSPSNKVTEKGKDVELRCDPISGHTALYWYRQSLGQGLEFLIYFQGNSAPDKSGLPSDRFSAERTGGSVSTLTIQRTQQEDSAVYLCASSSFSGNTIYFGEGSWLTVV.

The chain joins TRBV11-1 to TRBJ1-3, with 7 bases that match TRBD1. There are 15 residues in the CDR3. Losses at the gene ends were 5 bases for V and 0 bases for J; bases not matched to a gene: 4. Looked up from germline, CDR1 is SGHAT and CDR2 is FQDESV (reference sequence). CDR3 DNA: TGTGCCAGCAGCCCGGGACAGTACTCTGGAAACACCATATATTTT. It codes for CASSPGQYSGNTIYF.